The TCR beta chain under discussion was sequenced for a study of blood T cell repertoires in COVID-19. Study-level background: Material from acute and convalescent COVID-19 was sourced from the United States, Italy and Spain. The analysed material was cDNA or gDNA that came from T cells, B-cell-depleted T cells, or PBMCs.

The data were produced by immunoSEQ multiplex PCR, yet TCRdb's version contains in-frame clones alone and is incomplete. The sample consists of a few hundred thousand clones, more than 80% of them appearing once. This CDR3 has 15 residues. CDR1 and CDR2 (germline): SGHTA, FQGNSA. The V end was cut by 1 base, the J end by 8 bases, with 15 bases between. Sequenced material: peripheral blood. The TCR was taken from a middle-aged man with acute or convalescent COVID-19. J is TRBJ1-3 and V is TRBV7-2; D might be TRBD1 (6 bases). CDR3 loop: CASSLDSGVVDTIYF. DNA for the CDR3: TGTGCCAGCAGCTTAGATTCAGGGGTGGTAGACACCATATATTTT.